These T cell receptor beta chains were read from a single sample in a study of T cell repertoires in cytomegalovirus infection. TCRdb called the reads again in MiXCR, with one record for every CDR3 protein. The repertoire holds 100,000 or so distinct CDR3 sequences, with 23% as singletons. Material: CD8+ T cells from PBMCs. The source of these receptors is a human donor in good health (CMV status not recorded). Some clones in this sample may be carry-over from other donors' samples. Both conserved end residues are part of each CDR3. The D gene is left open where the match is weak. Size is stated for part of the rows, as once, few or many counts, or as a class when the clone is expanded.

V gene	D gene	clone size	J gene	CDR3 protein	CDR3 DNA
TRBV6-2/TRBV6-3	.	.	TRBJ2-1	CASSYSGLPSSYNEQFF	TGTGCCAGCAGTTACTCCGGGCTCCCTAGCTCCTACAATGAGCAGTTCTTC
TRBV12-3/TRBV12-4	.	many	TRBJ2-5	CASSLDRETQYF	TGTGCCAGCAGTTTAGATCGGGAGACCCAGTACTTC
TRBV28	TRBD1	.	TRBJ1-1	CASSLFTHTDRRDTEAFF	TGTGCCAGCAGTTTATTCACCCACACGGACAGGAGGGACACTGAAGCTTTCTTT
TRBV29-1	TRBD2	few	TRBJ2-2	CSVERGDTGELFF	TGCAGCGTCGAGCGGGGGGACACCGGGGAGCTGTTTTTT
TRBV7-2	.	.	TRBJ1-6	CGSSWGPTGYTPLHF	TGTGGCAGCAGCTGGGGGCCCACAGGGTACACACCCCTCCACTTT
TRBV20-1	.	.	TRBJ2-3	CSAPRQDTDTQYF	TGCAGTGCTCCCCGACAGGACACAGATACGCAGTATTTT
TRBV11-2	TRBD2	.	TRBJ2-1	CASSLVRSSGGPYNEQFF	TGTGCCAGCAGCTTAGTTCGGTCCAGCGGGGGACCCTACAATGAGCAGTTCTTC
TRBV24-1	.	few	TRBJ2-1	CATSDLNSHNEQFF	TGTGCCACCAGTGATTTGAACAGCCACAATGAGCAGTTCTTC
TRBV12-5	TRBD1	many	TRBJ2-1	CASGLGTGAHNEQFF	TGTGCTAGTGGTTTGGGAACAGGGGCCCACAATGAGCAGTTCTTC
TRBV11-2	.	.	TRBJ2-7	CASSGAHEQYF	TGTGCCAGCAGCGGGGCCCACGAGCAGTACTTC
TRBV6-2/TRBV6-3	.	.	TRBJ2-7	CASSYEEYEQYF	TGTGCCAGCAGTTACGAGGAATACGAGCAGTACTTC
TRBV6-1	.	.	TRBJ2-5	CASSPDGALQETQYF	TGTGCCAGCAGTCCCGATGGGGCCCTTCAAGAGACCCAGTACTTC
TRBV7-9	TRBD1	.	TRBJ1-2	CASSIGTDYGYTF	TGTGCCAGCAGCATTGGGACAGACTATGGCTACACCTTC
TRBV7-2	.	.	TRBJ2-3	CSSSSLGSGGDTQYF	TGTTCCAGCAGCTCGCTTGGCTCGGGTGGGGATACGCAGTATTTT
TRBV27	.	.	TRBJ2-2	CASSLLAVGELFF	TGTGCCAGCAGTTTATTAGCAGTCGGGGAGCTGTTTTTT
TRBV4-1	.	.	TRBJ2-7	CASSQGPYEQYF	TGCGCCAGCAGCCAAGGACCGTACGAGCAGTACTTC
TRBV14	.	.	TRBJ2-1	CASSPVAGASEQFF	TGTGCCAGCAGCCCGGTCGCGGGGGCGAGTGAGCAGTTCTTC
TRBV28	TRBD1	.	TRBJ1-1	CASSWDREKTEAFF	TGTGCCAGCAGTTGGGACAGGGAGAAGACTGAAGCTTTCTTT
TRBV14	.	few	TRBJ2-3	CASSRVSTDTQYF	TGTGCCAGCAGCCGCGTTAGCACAGATACGCAGTATTTT
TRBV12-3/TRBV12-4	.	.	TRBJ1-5	CASSLEGIVGQPQHF	TGTGCCAGCAGTTTAGAGGGAATAGTGGGCCAGCCCCAGCATTTT